This TCR beta chain was obtained from a study of T cells in women clearing cervical HPV infection. Whole-study findings and limits: Each sample's T-cell count was unknown, possibly confounding richness.

Remarks on this clone: Its specificity is not known. The read terminates 3 residues before the CDR3 end, so the remaining end is supplied by the germline J gene.

Produced via immunoSEQ multiplex PCR; TCRdb's table is partial and in-frame only. Recorded for this sample: tens of thousands of clones. The CDR3 spans 12 residues. V lost 11 bases, J lost 7 bases, and 15 bases lay in between. Germline CDR1 reads SNHLY; CDR2 reads FYNNEI. The sample comprised blood buffy coat. This clonotype was sampled from a woman aged 18 to 75 with a cervical HPV16 infection that either progressed to CIN3+ or cleared (not recorded which). This chain uses TRBV2 with TRBJ1-5; TRBD1 is a possible D gene (6 bases). The DNA read from the CDR3 is TGTGCCTGCAAAACAGGGTTGCAGCCC. Protein: CACKTGLQP. The entire CDR3 reads CACKTGLQPQHF.